This TCR beta chain was identified during a study of shared clonotypes between healthy human individuals. General study points: A generally larger estimated richness was seen in naive subsets than in memory subsets.

The CDR3 spans 15 residues. Assay: immunoSEQ multiplex PCR; the TCRdb copy retains only in-frame clones and omits some. The sample records a few million clones, 95% being singletons. For this clone: Its antigen remains unknown.

CD4+ cells underwent separation, giving CD45RA+ naive and CD45RA-negative memory subsets. This receptor was taken from a man between 18 and 29 years old in good health. Sequencing input: naive CD4+ T cells sorted from blood. Subset specified: CD45RA+ positively selected. The V gene is TRBV21-1, the J gene TRBJ1-1; the table's TRBD1 call for D was not verified on the DNA. TRBV21-1 is tagged as a pseudogene. CDR3 coding DNA: TGTGCCAGCAGCAAAGAGGGGACACCGAACACTGAAGCTTTCTTT. Protein: CASSKEGTPNTEAFF.